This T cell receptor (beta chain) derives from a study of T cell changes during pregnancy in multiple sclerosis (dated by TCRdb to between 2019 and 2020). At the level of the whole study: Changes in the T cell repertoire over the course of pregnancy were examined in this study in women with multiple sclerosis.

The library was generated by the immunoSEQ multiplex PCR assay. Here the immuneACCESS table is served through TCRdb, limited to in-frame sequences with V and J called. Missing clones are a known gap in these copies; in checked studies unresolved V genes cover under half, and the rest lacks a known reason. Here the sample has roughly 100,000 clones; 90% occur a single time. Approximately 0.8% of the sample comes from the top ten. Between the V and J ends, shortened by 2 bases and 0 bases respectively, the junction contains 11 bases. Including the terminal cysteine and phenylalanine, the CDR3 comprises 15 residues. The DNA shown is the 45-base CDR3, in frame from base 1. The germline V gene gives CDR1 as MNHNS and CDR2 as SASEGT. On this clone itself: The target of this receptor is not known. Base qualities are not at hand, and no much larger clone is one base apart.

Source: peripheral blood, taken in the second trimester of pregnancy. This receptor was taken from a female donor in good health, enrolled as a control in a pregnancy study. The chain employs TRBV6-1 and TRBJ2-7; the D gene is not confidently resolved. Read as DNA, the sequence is TGTGCCAGCAGTGAAATTAGAGATAGCTCCTACGAGCAGTACTTC. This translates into CASSEIRDSSYEQYF.